This TCR beta chain originates from a study of PD-L1 blockade in urothelial cancer. Overall study context: Patients went on atezolizumab at some point between 2012 and 2014, receiving 1,200 mg intravenously every 3 weeks. Peripheral blood specimens exhibited a median yield of 141,255 T cells.

The V gene lost 9 bases and the J gene lost 0 bases, with 6 bases spanning the gap. Looked up from germline, CDR1 is SNHLY and CDR2 is FYNNEI. The CDR3 contains 12 residues. Individual patients had between 1 and 8 samples, taken pretreatment and on-treatment. The data were produced by immunoSEQ multiplex PCR, yet TCRdb's version contains in-frame clones alone and is incomplete. The table lists about 57,000 clones, around 83% of them singletons. The sequences come from PBMCs, collected around atezolizumab (anti-PD-L1) treatment. The chain uses TRBV2 and TRBJ1-3; D unresolved. The sequence was obtained from a man in his fifties with urothelial cancer. The CDR3 DNA follows: TGTGCCAGAAAACACTCTGGAAACACCATATATTTT. Residues: CARKHSGNTIYF.